This TCR beta chain was recorded in a study of blood T cell repertoires in COVID-19. Generated by immunoSEQ multiplex PCR, the TCRdb table keeps only in-frame clones and is missing some. The table records roughly 7,500 clones, 84% of them present only once. The CDR3 contains 15 residues. Losses at the gene ends were 5 bases for V and 7 bases for J; bases not matched to a gene: 5. Germline CDR1 is SGHVS and CDR2 is FQNEAQ. The rearrangement uses TRBV7-8 and TRBJ2-1; 13 bases match TRBD2. Sequencing used peripheral blood. The receptor's source is a human donor in a cohort sampled during active COVID-19. CDR3 in DNA: TGTGCCAGCAGCCGCACTAGCGGGAGGGTAAATGAGCAGTTCTTC. It translates to CASSRTSGRVNEQFF.